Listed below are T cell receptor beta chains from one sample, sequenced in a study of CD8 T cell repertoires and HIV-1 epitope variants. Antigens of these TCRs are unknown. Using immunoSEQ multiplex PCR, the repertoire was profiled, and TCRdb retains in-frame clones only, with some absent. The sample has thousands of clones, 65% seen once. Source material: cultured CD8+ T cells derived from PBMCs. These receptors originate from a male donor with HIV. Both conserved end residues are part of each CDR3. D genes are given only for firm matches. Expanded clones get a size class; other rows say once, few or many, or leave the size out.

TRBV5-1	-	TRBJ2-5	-	CASSLAGETQYF	TGCGCCAGCAGCTTGGCAGGGGAGACCCAGTACTTC
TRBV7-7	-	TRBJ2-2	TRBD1	CASSLGQGARTGELFF	TGTGCCAGCAGCCTCGGGCAGGGGGCGAGAACCGGGGAGCTGTTTTTT
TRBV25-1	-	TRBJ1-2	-	CASSEYLLSDGHNGYTF	TGTGCCAGCAGTGAATACTTACTTTCGGACGGACATAATGGCTACACCTTC
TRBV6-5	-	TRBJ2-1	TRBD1	CASSSGGGEQFF	TGTGCCAGCAGTTCAGGGGGCGGTGAGCAGTTCTTC
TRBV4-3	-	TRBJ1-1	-	CASSQDDEHLNTEAFF	TGCGCCAGCAGCCAAGATGATGAACACCTGAACACTGAAGCTTTCTTT
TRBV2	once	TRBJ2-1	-	CASSEVRREQFF	TGTGCCAGCAGTGAAGTCAGAAGGGAGCAGTTCTTC
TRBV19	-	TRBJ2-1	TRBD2	CASSIGGDNEQFF	TGTGCCAGTAGTATCGGGGGGGACAATGAGCAGTTCTTC
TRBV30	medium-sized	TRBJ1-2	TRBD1	CAPTGGSFYGYTF	TGTGCCCCTACAGGGGGGTCCTTCTATGGCTACACCTTC
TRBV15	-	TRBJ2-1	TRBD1	CATSRVSPGTGDYNEQFF	TGTGCCACCAGCAGAGTCTCCCCCGGGACAGGGGATTACAATGAGCAGTTCTTC
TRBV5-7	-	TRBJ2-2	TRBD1	CASSSRQGNTGELFF	TGTGCCAGCAGCAGTCGACAGGGGAACACCGGGGAGCTGTTTTTT
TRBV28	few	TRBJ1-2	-	CASATNYGYTF	TGTGCCAGTGCGACTAACTATGGCTACACCTTC
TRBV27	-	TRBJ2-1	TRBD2	CASSPGLAGGPREQFF	TGTGCCAGCAGTCCGGGACTAGCGGGAGGGCCGAGGGAGCAGTTCTTC
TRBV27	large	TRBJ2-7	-	CASSLSVGTYSYEQYF	TGTGCCAGCAGTTTATCGGTTGGGACGTACTCCTACGAGCAGTACTTC
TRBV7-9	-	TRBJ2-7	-	CASSLRELYEQYF	TGTGCCAGCAGCTTGAGGGAACTCTACGAGCAGTACTTC
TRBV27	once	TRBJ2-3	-	CASSWSTDTQYF	TGTGCCAGCAGTTGGAGCACAGATACGCAGTATTTT
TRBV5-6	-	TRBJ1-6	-	CASSLWEEDSPLHF	TGTGCCAGCAGCTTATGGGAGGAGGATTCACCCCTCCACTTT
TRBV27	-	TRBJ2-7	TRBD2	CASRELLAGGEQYF	TGTGCCAGCCGCGAACTACTAGCGGGAGGCGAGCAGTACTTC
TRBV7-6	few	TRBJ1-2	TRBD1	CASSGQGWNGYTF	TGTGCCAGCAGCGGACAGGGGTGGAATGGCTACACCTTC
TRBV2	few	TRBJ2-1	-	CASITPRRGISYNEQFF	TGTGCCAGCATTACCCCCCGGAGAGGGATATCCTACAATGAGCAGTTCTTC
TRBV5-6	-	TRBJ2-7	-	CASSSDRSYEQYF	TGTGCCAGCAGCAGCGACAGGAGTTACGAGCAGTACTTC
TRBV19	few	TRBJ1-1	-	CASSTLGGTEAFF	TGTGCCAGTAGTACCTTAGGGGGCACTGAAGCTTTCTTT
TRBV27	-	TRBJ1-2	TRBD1	CASSDGTDPTF	TGTGCCAGCAGCGACGGGACAGATCCCACCTTC
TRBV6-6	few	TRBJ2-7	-	CASRPIGGYEQYF	TGTGCCAGCAGACCTATTGGGGGCTACGAGCAGTACTTC
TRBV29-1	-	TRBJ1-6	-	CSVVQGHEGHGSPLHF	TGCAGCGTTGTACAGGGACACGAAGGGCACGGCTCACCCCTCCACTTT